This passage covers 17 T cell receptor beta chains from one sample sequenced in a study of T cells in Graves' hyperthyroidism and ophthalmopathy. Amplification yielded TCR beta CDR3 regions, with RNA transcripts as the source. The HTBI primer set was used in a first-round RT-PCR of the TCR CDR3. One entry per CDR3 protein, called by TCRdb with MiXCR from the multiplex PCR reads. The data hold 300,000 to 350,000 distinct CDR3 sequences, with about 15% observed a single time. Sequencing used blood. The receptors shown here come from a man aged 25 to 40 with Graves' hyperthyroidism.

This clonotype has more than one count but fewer than ten. The DNA for the CDR3 is TGTGCCAGCAGTTACCGGCGAGAGGGCACAGATACGCAGTATTTT. Translation: CASSYRREGTDTQYF. J is TRBJ2-3 and V is TRBV6-6; D remains ambiguous. The length of the CDR3 is 15 residues. V lost 2 bases, J lost 1 base, and 10 bases lay in between. The germline V gene has CDR1 MNHNY and CDR2 SVGAGI (reference sequence).

At least ten counts were recorded for this clonotype. This chain links TRBV20-1 with TRBJ1-1; maybe TRBD1 (5 bases). Germline CDR1 and CDR2: DFQATT and SNEGSKA (reference sequence). The V end was cut by 3 bases, the J end by 0 bases, with 8 bases between. The CDR3 is 13 amino acids. The DNA of the CDR3 is TGCAGTGCTAGTAGGGGAATGAACACTGAAGCTTTCTTT. Protein: CSASRGMNTEAFF.

The CDR3 coding sequence is TGTGCCAGCAGTGAATATATTCAGGACACTGAAGCTTTCTTT. It is translated as CASSEYIQDTEAFF. The V gene is TRBV2, the J gene TRBJ1-1; no reliable D call. V dropped 2 bases and J dropped 3 bases, with 10 bases sitting between them. The CDR3 extends over 14 amino acids. From germline, CDR1 is SNHLY and CDR2 FYNNEI.

CDR3 DNA sequence: TGTGCCAGCAGTTTGGCGGGGGCTGGGCAGTTCTTC. It translates to CASSLAGAGQFF. The V and J genes are TRBV6-1 and TRBJ2-1, with a tentative D call TRBD2 (7 bases). The V gene lost 5 bases and the J gene lost 12 bases, with 14 bases spanning the gap. CDR3 size: 12 residues. CDR1 MNHNS and CDR2 SASEGT come from the germline V gene.

This clonotype showed up many times. The chain is built from TRBV3-1 and TRBJ2-7; weak D call: TRBD1 (6 bases). Per germline, CDR1 LGHDT and CDR2 YNNKEL (reference sequence). CDR3 length: 12 amino acids. V gave up 3 bases and J gave up 5 bases, with 8 bases separating them. The CDR3 bases are TGTGCCAGCAGCCACAGGGGCAACGAGCAGTACTTC. It specifies CASSHRGNEQYF.

This clonotype was detected many times. The J gene is TRBJ2-1, the V gene TRBV5-1; D remains ambiguous. Germline CDR1 SGHRS, CDR2 YFSETQ. The CDR3 contains 12 residues. The V and J ends lost 2 bases and 0 bases respectively, with 0 bases between them. CDR3 DNA: TGCGCCAGCAGCTTCTCCTACAATGAGCAGTTCTTC. This sequence encodes CASSFSYNEQFF.

In this sample, this clonotype turned up many times. The chain recombines TRBV30 with TRBJ1-1; D might be TRBD1 (5 bases). This CDR3 spans 12 amino acids. Germline CDR1 reads GTSNPN; CDR2 reads SVGIG (reference sequence). V lost 7 bases to trimming and J lost 1 base, with 10 bases between them. CDR3 nucleotide sequence: TGTGCCTTCGGGGGTACGAACACTGAAGCTTTCTTT. This translates into CAFGGTNTEAFF.

This clonotype was recorded at least ten times. This sequence joins TRBV3-1 and TRBJ1-5, with a tentative D call TRBD1 (5 bases). This CDR3 is built from 14 residues. Germline CDR1 reads LGHDT; CDR2 reads YNNKEL (reference sequence). The ends were cut back, 4 bases at V and 3 bases at J, with 10 bases in the middle. The CDR3 coding sequence is TGTGCCAGCAGCCCCGGGACGGCCAATCAGCCCCAGCATTTT. Protein sequence: CASSPGTANQPQHF.

The chain carries TRBV27 and TRBJ2-2; D remains ambiguous. Trimming stripped 6 bases from V and 5 bases from J, with 7 bases between. CDR1 is MNHEY and CDR2 is SMNVEV in the germline V gene (reference sequence). This CDR3 comprises 12 residues. The CDR3 region is CASRYSTGELFF. CDR3 sequence (DNA): TGTGCCAGCAGATACTCTACCGGGGAGCTGTTTTTT.

The chain links TRBV9 to TRBJ2-2; D gene unclear. This CDR3 comprises 13 residues. Germline V gene lookup returns CDR1 SGDLS and CDR2 YYNGEE. Trimming removed 3 bases at V and 6 bases at J, with 9 bases between. The CDR3 sequence: CASSDLRSGELFF. CDR3 sequence (DNA): TGTGCCAGCAGCGACCTGAGGTCCGGGGAGCTGTTTTTT.

This clonotype was found many times. The J gene is TRBJ2-5, the V gene TRBV5-1; D not resolved. The CDR3 has 15 amino acids. With 0 bases removed from V and 1 base from J, the gap between germline ends came to 10 bases. Germline CDR1 is SGHRS and CDR2 is YFSETQ. CDR3 sequence: CASSLGPRSQETQYF. The CDR3, as DNA: TGCGCCAGCAGCTTGGGGCCCCGATCCCAAGAGACCCAGTACTTC.

This clonotype came up many times. This chain joins TRBV28 and TRBJ2-4, with D unresolved. Trimming left V 5 bases short and J 3 bases short, with 14 bases between. This CDR3 contains 15 residues. Germline V lookup: CDR1 MDHEN, CDR2 SYDVKM. The DNA for the CDR3 is TGTGCCAGCAGTGACTGGAGCGACGACAAAAACATTCAGTACTTC. Amino acids: CASSDWSDDKNIQYF.

This clonotype was picked up many times. The chain links TRBV20-1 to TRBJ1-2; possibly TRBD1 for D (6 bases). Germline-derived CDR1 and CDR2 are DFQATT and SNEGSKA (reference sequence). The CDR3 contains 15 residues. V was pared by 0 bases and J by 5 bases, with 16 bases between. CDR3: CSARDQAGARYGYTF. DNA of the CDR3: TGCAGTGCTAGAGACCAGGCGGGGGCGAGGTATGGCTACACCTTC.

The CDR3 here is CASSIVGASYEQYF. CDR3 sequence (DNA): TGTGCCAGTAGTATTGTTGGGGCCTCCTACGAGCAGTACTTC. This chain links TRBV19 with TRBJ2-7; perhaps TRBD1 as D (5 bases). Per the germline V gene, CDR1 is LNHDA and CDR2 is SQIVND (reference sequence). The length of the CDR3 is 14 residues. Trimming shortened V by 3 bases and J by 0 bases, and 9 bases separated the two germline ends.

This clonotype was counted at least ten times. The chain uses TRBV24-1 and TRBJ2-3; tentatively, D is TRBD1 (6 bases). V was shortened by 1 base and J by 5 bases, with 6 bases between the two germline ends. Germline V gene data show CDR1 as KGHDR and CDR2 as SFDVKD. This CDR3 region has 13 residues. The CDR3 is CATSDFRGDTQYF. In DNA, the CDR3 is TGTGCCACCAGTGATTTCAGGGGAGATACGCAGTATTTT.

The table lists this clonotype with many counts. V usage is TRBV15 and J usage is TRBJ1-2; D not resolved. The germline V gene encodes CDR1 LNHNV and CDR2 YYDKDF (reference sequence). Trimming stripped 0 bases from V and 4 bases from J, with 12 bases between. This CDR3 region has 15 residues. The CDR3: CATSRDLVTSYGYTF. The DNA for the CDR3 is TGTGCCACCAGCAGAGATCTCGTCACCAGCTATGGCTACACCTTC.

There are many counts of this clonotype. The chain combines TRBV5-1 with TRBJ1-4; D is unclear. The V end was cut by 1 base, the J end by 5 bases, with 12 bases between. Germline V lookup: CDR1 SGHRS, CDR2 YFSETQ. The CDR3 contains 15 residues. The CDR3 DNA is TGCGCCAGCAGCTTGAGGAGGCAGCCGAATGAAAAACTGTTTTTT. This sequence encodes CASSLRRQPNEKLFF.